The 14 T cell receptor beta chains below all came from one sample that was sequenced in a study of blood T cell repertoires in COVID-19 (dated by TCRdb to the early 2020s). The library was obtained by the immunoSEQ multiplex PCR assay. This immuneACCESS table, as held by TCRdb, lists in-frame sequences with V and J called but not all clones. Of the missing ones, under half trace to an unresolved V gene in checked studies; the others have no known cause. Within this sample are approximately 230,000 clones, with around 89% of them counted one time only. Jointly, the top ten make up approximately 4.2% of the sample. What was sequenced was PBMCs or T cells enriched from blood (not recorded which). These receptor sequences come from a woman under 40 who had recovered from COVID-19.

The chain links TRBV7-3 to TRBJ2-1, with 7 bases fitting TRBD1. The CDR3 is made up of 11 amino acids. The germline CDR1 and CDR2 sequences are SGHTA and FQGTGA. J was trimmed by 12 bases and V by 5 bases; bases with no gene match: 4. The CDR3 coding sequence is TGTGCCAGCAGCCCCGGGACAGTGCAGTTCTTC. Translation gives CASSPGTVQFF.

The genes are TRBV24-1 and TRBJ1-5, with a tentative D call TRBD1 (6 bases). The germline CDR1 and CDR2 sequences are KGHDR and SFDVKD. The CDR3 loop spans 16 amino acids. V gave up 3 bases and J gave up 0 bases, with 11 bases separating them. CDR3 DNA: TGTGCCACCAGTGATCAGGGGTCATATAGCAATCAGCCCCAGCATTTT. Amino acid sequence: CATSDQGSYSNQPQHF.

V usage is TRBV20-1 and J usage is TRBJ2-1; no reliable D call. CDR3 length equals 12 residues. From germline, CDR1 is DFQATT and CDR2 SNEGSKA (reference sequence). V was clipped by 3 bases and J by 1 base, with 4 bases between them. CDR3 loop: CSASSSYNEQFF. DNA for the CDR3: TGCAGTGCTAGTTCTTCCTACAATGAGCAGTTCTTC.

This chain uses TRBV6-4 with TRBJ2-7; 7 bases fit TRBD1. Germline V gives CDR1 MRHNA, CDR2 SNTAGT. V lost 2 bases and J lost 0; bases outside the gene matches: 10. The CDR3 sequence is 17 residues long. This CDR3 reads CASSDPQGQVSSYEQYF. CDR3 bases: TGTGCCAGCAGTGACCCACAAGGACAGGTCAGCTCCTACGAGCAGTACTTC.

The chain joins TRBV9 to TRBJ2-5; 7 bases are shared with TRBD1. The CDR3 extends over 16 amino acids. The ends lost 0 bases at V and 2 bases at J; junction bases unmatched: 7. Germline V lookup: CDR1 SGDLS, CDR2 YYNGEE. CDR3 amino acids: CASSVGAGGAQETQYF. DNA for the CDR3: TGTGCCAGCAGCGTAGGGGCAGGGGGTGCTCAAGAGACCCAGTACTTC. The full variable domain, its missing parts supplied by reference TRBV9 and TRBJ2-5, is DSGVTQTPKHLITATGQRVTLRCSPRSGDLSVYWYQQSLDQGLQFLIQYYNGEERAKGNILERFSAQQFPDLHSELNLSSLELGDSALYFCASSVGAGGAQETQYFGPGTRLLVL.

V usage is TRBV25-1 and J usage is TRBJ2-7; tentative D call: TRBD2 (7 bases). The germline V gene has CDR1 MGHDK and CDR2 SYGVNS. V lost 3 bases and J 0 bases, leaving 9 bases between the germline ends. The length of the CDR3 is 14 residues. CDR3 loop: CASSDRGGSYEQYF. As DNA, the CDR3 is TGTGCCAGCAGTGATAGGGGGGGCTCCTACGAGCAGTACTTC.

The gene calls are TRBV30 and TRBJ1-4; the D gene is possibly TRBD1 (6 bases). Between the trimmed V and J ends, which lost 0 bases and 8 bases, there was a span of 16 bases. The germline V gene encodes CDR1 GTSNPN and CDR2 SVGIG (reference sequence). CDR3 length equals 15 residues. CDR3 sequence: CAWSVSGGAGEKLFF. DNA for the CDR3: TGTGCCTGGAGTGTCTCGGGGGGCGCGGGAGAAAAACTGTTTTTT.

The chain recombines TRBV7-2 with TRBJ2-1; D ambiguous. V gave up 2 bases and J gave up 6 bases, with 11 bases separating them. The CDR3 is 14 amino acids. CDR1 SGHTA and CDR2 FQGNSA come from the germline V gene. The CDR3 region has the DNA TGTGCCAGCAGCTTATTGCGGAACTCCAATGAGCAGTTCTTC. Amino acids: CASSLLRNSNEQFF.

This clone was counted once. The chain carries TRBV9 and TRBJ2-1, with 7 positions matching TRBD1. The germline V gene encodes CDR1 SGDLS and CDR2 YYNGEE. This CDR3 has 16 amino acids. Unmatched junction bases numbered 13, after V lost 4 bases and J lost 6 bases. The CDR3 protein is CASSSNRGLVSNEQFF. The CDR3 DNA sequence: TGTGCCAGCAGCTCGAACAGGGGATTGGTTTCCAATGAGCAGTTCTTC. The entire variable domain, with the rest obtained from reference TRBV9 and TRBJ2-1, is as follows: DSGVTQTPKHLITATGQRVTLRCSPRSGDLSVYWYQQSLDQGLQFLIQYYNGEERAKGNILERFSAQQFPDLHSELNLSSLELGDSALYFCASSSNRGLVSNEQFFGPGTRLTVL.

The J gene is TRBJ1-5, the V gene TRBV3-1 (or the pseudogene TRBV3-2), with D perhaps matching TRBD1 (6 bases). The germline V gene has CDR1 LGHDT and CDR2 YNNKEL (reference sequence). Trimming took 6 bases from V and 7 from J, leaving 16 bases between them. CDR3 size: 14 residues. This CDR3 reads CASSTVRGGQPQHF. The DNA for the CDR3 is TGTGCCAGCAGTACTGTCAGGGGTGGGCAGCCCCAGCATTTT.

This clone occurred once. The J gene is TRBJ1-2, the V gene TRBV5-1; D is ambiguous. CDR1 and CDR2 from the germline V gene are SGHRS and YFSETQ. V lost 4 bases, J lost 0 bases, and 10 bases lay in between. The CDR3 extends over 14 amino acids. The CDR3 here is CASSPEGSNYGYTF. As DNA, the CDR3 is TGCGCCAGCAGCCCTGAGGGATCTAACTATGGCTACACCTTC.

This sequence joins TRBV30 and TRBJ1-4; unclear D gene. The germline V gene encodes CDR1 GTSNPN and CDR2 SVGIG (reference sequence). This CDR3 is built from 13 residues. Trimming stripped 1 base from V and 8 bases from J, with 11 bases between. The DNA of the CDR3 is TGTGCCTGGAGTGGGGCACGGGGAGAAAAACTGTTTTTT. Amino acid sequence: CAWSGARGEKLFF.

The chain has TRBV27 and TRBJ1-3; a possible D gene is TRBD1 (5 bases). Germline V gene data show CDR1 as MNHEY and CDR2 as SMNVEV (reference sequence). The CDR3 is 14 residues long. The V end lost 6 bases, the J end lost 1 base, and 10 bases lay between the germline ends. The CDR3 DNA follows: TGTGCCAGCAGCCTGGGGGGGTCTGGAAACACCATATATTTT. Translated, it gives CASSLGGSGNTIYF.

This chain joins TRBV5-4 and TRBJ1-2; 10 bases match TRBD1. CDR1 SGHNT and CDR2 YYREEE come from the germline V gene (reference sequence). This CDR3 has 13 residues. J gave up 6 bases and V 5 bases, and 4 bases lay outside the gene matches. CDR3 loop: CASSFGTGDGYTF. CDR3 coding DNA: TGTGCCAGCAGTTTTGGGACAGGGGATGGCTACACCTTC.